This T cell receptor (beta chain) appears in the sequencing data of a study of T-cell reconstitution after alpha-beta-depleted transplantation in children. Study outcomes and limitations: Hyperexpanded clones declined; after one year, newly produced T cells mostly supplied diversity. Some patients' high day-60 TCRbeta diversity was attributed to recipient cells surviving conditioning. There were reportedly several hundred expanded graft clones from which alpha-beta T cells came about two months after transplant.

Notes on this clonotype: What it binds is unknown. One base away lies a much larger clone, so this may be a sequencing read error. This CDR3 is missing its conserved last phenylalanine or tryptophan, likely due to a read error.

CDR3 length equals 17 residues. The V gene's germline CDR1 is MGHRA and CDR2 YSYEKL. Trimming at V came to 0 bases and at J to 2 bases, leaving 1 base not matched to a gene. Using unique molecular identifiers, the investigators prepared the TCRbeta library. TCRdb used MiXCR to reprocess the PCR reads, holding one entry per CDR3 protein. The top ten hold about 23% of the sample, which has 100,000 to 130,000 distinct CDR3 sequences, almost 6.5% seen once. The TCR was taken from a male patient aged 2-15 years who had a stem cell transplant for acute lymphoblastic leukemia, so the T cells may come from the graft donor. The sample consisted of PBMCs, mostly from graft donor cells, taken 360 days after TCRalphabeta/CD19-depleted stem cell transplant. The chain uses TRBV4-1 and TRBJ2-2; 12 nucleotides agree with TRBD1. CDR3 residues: CASSQEGQGANTGELFS. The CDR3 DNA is TGCGCCAGCAGCCAAGAGGGACAGGGGGCTAACACCGGGGAGCTGTTTTCT.